The 17 T cell receptor beta chains in this list originate from one sample, sequenced in a study of blood T cell repertoires in COVID-19. Clones were sequenced by immunoSEQ multiplex PCR, and TCRdb holds only the in-frame ones, with some missing. The sample holds roughly 120,000 clones, 75% to 90% seen once. The material sequenced was peripheral blood. The receptors were sampled from a woman between 50 and 59 years old with acute or convalescent COVID-19.

This chain links TRBV19 with TRBJ2-1, with a possible D match to TRBD1 (7 bases). Trimming pared 2 bases from V and 8 bases from J, leaving 16 bases between. Germline V gene lookup returns CDR1 LNHDA and CDR2 SQIVND (reference sequence). CDR3 length: 15 residues. Here the CDR3 DNA reads TGTGCCAGTAGTATAATCCAGGGGGGCTTCGATGAGCAGTTCTTC. Translating it yields CASSIIQGGFDEQFF.

V usage is TRBV9 and J usage is TRBJ1-3, with a weak D call TRBD1 (6 bases). Germline CDR1 and CDR2: SGDLS and YYNGEE. Trimming stripped 4 bases from V and 4 bases from J, with 21 bases between. CDR3 size: 17 residues. Here the CDR3 reads CASSSRGGTTRGNTIYF. The CDR3 DNA is TGTGCCAGCAGCTCAAGGGGGGGTACAACGAGGGGAAACACCATATATTTT.

V is TRBV5-1 and J is TRBJ1-1; D ambiguous. Trimming stripped 4 bases from V and 7 bases from J, with 14 bases between. The CDR3 runs to 13 residues. The V gene's germline CDR1 is SGHRS and CDR2 YFSETQ. The CDR3 region is CASSPQRALEAFF. The CDR3 DNA sequence: TGCGCCAGCAGCCCCCAGAGGGCTCTTGAAGCTTTCTTT.

This chain joins TRBV6-2 or TRBV6-3 and TRBJ1-2, with 8 bases that match TRBD1. The V gene end was trimmed by 6 bases and the J gene end by 6 bases; junction bases not matched to a gene: 15. CDR1 is MNHEY, CDR2 SVGEGT, per germline. CDR3 size: 16 residues. In DNA, the CDR3 is TGTGCCAGCAGCCTTCCGGGACAGGCCCCTCGGCATGGCTACACCTTC. This codes for CASSLPGQAPRHGYTF.

The rearrangement joins TRBV6-5 to TRBJ2-2; 7 bases line up with TRBD2. V lost 10 bases to trimming and J lost 7 bases; unmatched junction nucleotides: 12. Germline CDR1 reads MNHEY; CDR2 reads SVGAGI. The CDR3 consists of 14 residues. The CDR3 here is CATRGDPPGGELFF. The CDR3 nucleotides are TGTGCCACCCGGGGGGACCCCCCGGGCGGGGAGCTGTTTTTT.

CDR3 nucleotides: TGTGCCAGCAGCCGACGGACAGGGGACACTGAAGCTTTCTTT. It encodes CASSRRTGDTEAFF. The genes are TRBV3-1 (or the pseudogene TRBV3-2) and TRBJ1-1, with TRBD1 matching 9 bases. Germline CDR1 is LGHDT and CDR2 is YNNKEL (reference sequence). Germline trimming cut 4 bases from V and 3 bases from J; bases unmatched to any gene: 3. The CDR3 has 14 amino acids.

This chain joins TRBV12-5 and TRBJ2-2; 9 nucleotides line up with TRBD1. The CDR3 is made up of 17 amino acids. Germline V gene sequence: CDR1 LGHNT, CDR2 FRNRAP. The trim removed 5 bases at V and 1 base at J, leaving 8 bases unmatched. CDR3 sequence reads: CASGMGMTGGNTGELFF. The CDR3 DNA reads TGTGCTAGTGGTATGGGAATGACAGGGGGGAACACCGGGGAGCTGTTTTTT.

This chain connects TRBV19 to TRBJ1-6; TRBD1 aligns across 9 bases. The CDR3 is 12 residues long. From germline, CDR1 is LNHDA and CDR2 SQIVND (reference sequence). With 6 bases clipped from V and 12 bases from J, the junction kept 3 bases outside the gene matches. The CDR3 sequence is CASSRGQGPLHF. Here the CDR3 DNA reads TGTGCCAGTAGCCGGGGACAGGGACCCCTCCACTTT.

The CDR3 reads CASSIESGAGGTQYF. In DNA form, the CDR3 reads TGTGCCAGTAGTATAGAAAGCGGGGCGGGTGGGACCCAGTACTTC. The rearrangement uses TRBV19 and TRBJ2-5; TRBD2 aligns across 7 bases. The V and J ends lost 0 bases and 7 bases, in that order; junction bases with no gene match: 8. There are 15 residues in the CDR3. Looked up from germline, CDR1 is LNHDA and CDR2 is SQIVND (reference sequence).

This clone was seen a handful of times. The chain employs TRBV9 and TRBJ1-6, with a weak D call TRBD1 (5 bases). Trimming removed 4 bases from V and 8 bases from J, with 16 bases in between. This CDR3 is built from 15 residues. Germline assignment: CDR1 SGDLS and CDR2 YYNGEE. CDR3 amino acids: CASSPFGGMDSPLHF. The CDR3 DNA follows: TGTGCCAGCAGCCCGTTTGGGGGGATGGATTCACCCCTCCACTTT.

The chain recombines TRBV15 with TRBJ1-4; no clear D gene. The length of the CDR3 is 13 residues. CDR1 LNHNV and CDR2 YYDKDF come from the germline V gene (reference sequence). V lost 8 bases and J 5 bases, leaving 12 bases between the germline ends. The CDR3 DNA reads as TGTGCCACCCACCGCGCGGGGAATGAAAAACTGTTTTTT. Its translation is CATHRAGNEKLFF. Variable domain in full (rest from reference TRBV15 and TRBJ1-4): DAMVIQNPRYQVTQFGKPVTLSCSQTLNHNVMYWYQQKSSQAPKLLFHYYDKDFNNEADTPDNFQSRRPNTSFCFLDIRSPGLGDTAMYLCATHRAGNEKLFFGSGTQLSVL.

The CDR3 loop reads CASEAGYGYTF. The CDR3 nucleotides are TGTGCCAGCGAAGCGGGCTATGGCTACACCTTC. The chain recombines TRBV3-1 (or the pseudogene TRBV3-2) with TRBJ1-2; D remains ambiguous. Deletions cut 8 bases from V and 4 bases from J, with 8 bases between. Germline CDR1 is LGHDT and CDR2 is YNNKEL (reference sequence). CDR3 length: 11 residues.

This clone was detected a few times. The chain carries TRBV5-1 and TRBJ1-4; D perhaps matches TRBD1 (6 bases). The V and J ends lost 4 bases and 5 bases respectively, with 9 bases between them. This CDR3 contains 13 residues. The V gene's germline CDR1 is SGHRS and CDR2 YFSETQ. CDR3 sequence: CASSTGQNEKLFF. DNA of the CDR3: TGCGCCAGCAGCACCGGACAGAATGAAAAACTGTTTTTT. Drawing the rest from reference TRBV5-1 and TRBJ1-4, the complete variable domain is KAGVTQTPRYLIKTRGQQVTLSCSPISGHRSVSWYQQTPGQGLQFLFEYFSETQRNKGNFPGRFSGRQFSNSRSEMNVSTLELGDSALYLCASSTGQNEKLFFGSGTQLSVL.

J is TRBJ1-1 and V is TRBV5-1; D gene unclear. This CDR3 is 14 amino acids long. CDR1 and CDR2 from the germline V gene are SGHRS and YFSETQ. Deletions cut 0 bases from V and 6 bases from J, with 12 bases between. CDR3 nucleotides: TGCGCCAGCAGCTTGGAATGGAGGGCCCCTGAAGCTTTCTTT. It codes for CASSLEWRAPEAFF.

The chain is built from TRBV19 and TRBJ1-3; D unresolved. From germline, CDR1 is LNHDA and CDR2 SQIVND (reference sequence). V dropped 3 bases and J dropped 0 bases, with 12 bases sitting between them. This CDR3 spans 16 amino acids. The DNA of the CDR3 is TGTGCCAGTAGTATTATGGTAGCGGACTCTGGAAACACCATATATTTT. It specifies CASSIMVADSGNTIYF.

V is TRBV28 and J is TRBJ1-5, with 7 nucleotides matching TRBD1. There are 16 residues in the CDR3. Germline V gives CDR1 MDHEN, CDR2 SYDVKM. The V and J ends lost 1 base and 4 bases, in that order; junction bases with no gene match: 7. The CDR3 DNA reads as TGTGCCAGCAGTTTATTTATGGGGACAGCTAATCAGCCCCAGCATTTT. Amino acids: CASSLFMGTANQPQHF.

The chain has TRBV9 and TRBJ1-1; the match to TRBD1 covers 8 bases. V trimming: 0 bases; J trimming: 1 base; junction bases outside the gene matches: 5. Germline-derived CDR1 and CDR2 are SGDLS and YYNGEE. The CDR3 is made up of 16 amino acids. CDR3 loop: CASSVATGGSNTEAFF. As DNA, the CDR3 is TGTGCCAGCAGCGTAGCTACAGGGGGGTCGAACACTGAAGCTTTCTTT.